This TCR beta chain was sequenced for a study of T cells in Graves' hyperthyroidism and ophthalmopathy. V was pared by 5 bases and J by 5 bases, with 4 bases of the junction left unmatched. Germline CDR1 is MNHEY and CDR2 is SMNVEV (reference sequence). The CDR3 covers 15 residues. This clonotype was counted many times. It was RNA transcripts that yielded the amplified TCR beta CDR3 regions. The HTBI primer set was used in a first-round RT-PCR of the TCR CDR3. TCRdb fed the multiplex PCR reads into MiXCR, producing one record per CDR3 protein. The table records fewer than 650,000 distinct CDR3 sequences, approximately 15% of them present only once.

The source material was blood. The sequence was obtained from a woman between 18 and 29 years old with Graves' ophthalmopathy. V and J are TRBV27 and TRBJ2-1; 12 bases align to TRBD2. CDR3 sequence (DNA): TGTGCCAGCAGTAACCGACTAGCGGGGGACAATGAGCAGTTCTTC. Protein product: CASSNRLAGDNEQFF.